This T cell receptor (beta chain) came from a study of shared clonotypes between healthy human individuals. Overall study findings and caveats: Clonotypes which were not shared had lower generation probabilities than clonotypes that all four donors shared.

A remark on this clone: Its target is not known.

Negatively enriched CD4+ T cells were divided by CD45RA into naive and memory. Germline CDR1 reads SGHVS; CDR2 reads FQNEAQ. V trimming: 8 bases; J trimming: 0 bases; junction bases outside the gene matches: 10. The CDR3 covers 16 residues. Using around 200 ng DNA, approximately 30,000 T cell genomes, the sorted-subset replicate PCRs were run. Method: immunoSEQ multiplex PCR; TCRdb's copy keeps in-frame clones and lacks some. The sample lists about 2.3 million clones, 85% to 95% occurring once. This chain joins TRBV7-8 and TRBJ1-2, with 9 positions matching TRBD1. Sequencing used naive CD4+ T cells from PBMCs. The sample's subset: CD45RA+ positively selected. This clonotype originated in a man between 18 and 29 years old in good health. Some clones in this sample may be carry-over from other donors' samples. The CDR3 nucleotides are TGTGCCAGCGGGGTGCACAGGGGGCGAGCTAACTATGGCTACACCTTC. Residues: CASGVHRGRANYGYTF.